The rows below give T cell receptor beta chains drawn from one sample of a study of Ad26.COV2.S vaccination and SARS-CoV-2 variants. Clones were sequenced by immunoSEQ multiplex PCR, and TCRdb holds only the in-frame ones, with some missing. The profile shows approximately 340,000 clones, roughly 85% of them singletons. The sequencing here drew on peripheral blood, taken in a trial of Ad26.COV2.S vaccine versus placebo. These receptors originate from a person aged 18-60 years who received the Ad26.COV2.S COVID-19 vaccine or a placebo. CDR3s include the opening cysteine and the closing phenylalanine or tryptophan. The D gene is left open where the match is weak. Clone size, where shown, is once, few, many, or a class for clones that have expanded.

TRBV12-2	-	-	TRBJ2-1	CASRLGLAGAWFLNEQFF	TGTGCAAGTCGCTTGGGACTAGCGGGAGCTTGGTTTCTGAATGAGCAGTTCTTC
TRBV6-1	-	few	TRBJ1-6	CASSEIGGRSSYNSPLHF	TGTGCCAGCAGTGAAATAGGCGGCAGGAGCTCCTATAATTCACCCCTCCACTTT
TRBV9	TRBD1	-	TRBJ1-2	CASSVGQELYGYTF	TGTGCCAGCAGCGTTGGACAGGAGCTCTATGGCTACACCTTC
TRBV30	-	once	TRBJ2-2	CACPVGDWTGELFF	TGTGCCTGCCCCGTGGGGGATTGGACCGGGGAGCTGTTTTTT
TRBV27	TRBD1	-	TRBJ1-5	CASSPGTGIYSNQPQHF	TGTGCCAGCAGCCCCGGGACAGGGATTTATAGCAATCAGCCCCAGCATTTT
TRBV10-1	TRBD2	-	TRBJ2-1	CATRLAGAGGEQFF	TGCGCCACCAGACTAGCGGGAGCGGGTGGTGAGCAGTTCTTC
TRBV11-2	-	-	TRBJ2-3	CASSPTGQPKVDTQYF	TGTGCCAGCAGCCCCACGGGACAACCCAAGGTCGATACGCAGTATTTT
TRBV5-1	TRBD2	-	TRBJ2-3	CASSPGGARGTDTQYF	TGCGCCAGCAGCCCGGGGGGGGCCCGGGGCACAGATACGCAGTATTTT
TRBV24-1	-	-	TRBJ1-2	CATSDLGGWQLAKRINYGYTF	TGTGCCACCAGTGATTTGGGAGGGTGGCAGCTTGCGAAACGTATTAACTATGGCTACACCTTC
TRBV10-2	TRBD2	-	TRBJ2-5	CASSSLKAGVETQYF	TGCGCCAGCAGTTCACTTAAAGCGGGAGTTGAGACCCAGTACTTC
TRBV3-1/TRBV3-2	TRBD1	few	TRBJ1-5	CASSHGTVSGPQHF	TGTGCCAGCAGCCACGGGACAGTGAGTGGGCCCCAGCATTTT
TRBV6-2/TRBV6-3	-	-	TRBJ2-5	CASSYGAPADQRETQYF	TGTGCCAGCAGTTATGGCGCACCAGCCGACCAGCGGGAGACCCAGTACTTC
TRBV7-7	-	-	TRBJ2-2	CASSLAPRFGELFF	TGTGCTAGCAGCTTAGCTCCCAGGTTCGGAGAGCTGTTTTTT
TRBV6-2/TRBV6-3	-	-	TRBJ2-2	CASSYGSGELFF	TGTGCCAGCAGTTACGGGTCCGGGGAGCTGTTTTTT
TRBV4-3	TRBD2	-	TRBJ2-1	CASSQEHLILEREFYNEQFF	TGCGCCAGCAGCCAAGAACATTTGATCCTTGAGCGGGAGTTTTACAATGAGCAGTTCTTC
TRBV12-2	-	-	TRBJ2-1	CASRLVGTPYNEQFF	TGTGCAAGTCGCTTAGTAGGGACTCCTTACAATGAGCAGTTCTTC
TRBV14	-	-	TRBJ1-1	CASSQEVGGRAFF	TGTGCCAGCAGCCAAGAAGTTGGGGGTAGGGCTTTCTTT
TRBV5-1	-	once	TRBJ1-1	CASSLIGGPEAFF	TGCGCCAGCAGCTTGATCGGAGGCCCTGAAGCTTTCTTT
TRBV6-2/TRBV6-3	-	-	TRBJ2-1	CASSPTTGAPHEQFF	TGTGCCAGCAGCCCGACTACGGGAGCCCCCCATGAGCAGTTCTTC
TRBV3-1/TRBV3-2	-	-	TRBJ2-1	CASSLLASEQFF	TGTGCCAGCAGCCTACTAGCAAGTGAGCAGTTCTTC
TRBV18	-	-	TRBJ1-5	CASSPIGDIPNQPQHF	TGTGCCAGCTCACCTATTGGGGACATCCCCAATCAGCCCCAGCATTTT
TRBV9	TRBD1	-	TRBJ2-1	CASNRQGAYNEQFF	TGTGCAAGCAATAGACAGGGGGCCTACAATGAGCAGTTCTTC
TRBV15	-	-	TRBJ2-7	CATSRSHGVGYEQYF	TGTGCCACCAGCAGGTCCCACGGGGTTGGCTACGAGCAGTACTTC
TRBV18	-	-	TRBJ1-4	CASSRGLPDANEKLFF	TGTGCCAGCTCACGGGGGCTACCGGACGCTAATGAAAAACTGTTTTTT
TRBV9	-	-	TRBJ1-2	CASSVGQNYGYTF	TGTGCCAGCAGCGTGGGGCAAAACTATGGCTACACCTTC
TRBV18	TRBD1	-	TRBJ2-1	CASSQGQGAYNEQFF	TGTGCCAGCTCACAAGGACAGGGGGCCTACAATGAGCAGTTCTTC
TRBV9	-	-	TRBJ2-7	CASSVATGNYEQYF	TGTGCCAGCAGCGTAGCCACAGGGAACTACGAGCAGTACTTC
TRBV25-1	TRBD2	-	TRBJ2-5	CASSVNQGLAGETQYF	TGTGCCAGCAGTGTTAACCAAGGACTAGCGGGAGAGACCCAGTACTTC
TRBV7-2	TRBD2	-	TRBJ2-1	CASSLGPGLASNEQFF	TGTGCCAGCAGCTTAGGGCCGGGACTAGCGTCCAATGAGCAGTTCTTC
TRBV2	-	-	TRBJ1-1	CASNPETNTEAFF	TGTGCCAGCAACCCAGAGACCAACACTGAAGCTTTCTTT
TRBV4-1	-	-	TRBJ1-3	CASSQEGSHYGGNTIYF	TGCGCCAGCAGCCAAGAAGGGTCGCACTATGGTGGAAACACCATATATTTT
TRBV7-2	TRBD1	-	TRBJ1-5	CASSFYQGDNQPQHF	TGTGCCAGCAGCTTTTACCAGGGGGACAATCAGCCCCAGCATTTT